Presented here are 4 T cell receptor beta chains from one specimen sequenced in a study of blood T cell repertoires in COVID-19. Repertoires were generated with immunoSEQ multiplex PCR, while TCRdb's copy carries only in-frame clones and drops some. The sample holds over 200,000 clones, 83% seen once. The sequencing sample was made of peripheral blood. The receptor set was obtained from a woman in her 30s with COVID-19, enrolled during active disease.

The chain has TRBV29-1 and TRBJ1-2, with D possibly matching TRBD1 (6 bases). Germline V gene sequence: CDR1 SQVTM, CDR2 ANQGSEA. Between the trimmed V and J ends, which lost 6 bases and 4 bases, there was a span of 18 bases. The length of the CDR3 is 14 residues. The CDR3 is CSVEPVGASYGYTF. In DNA form, the CDR3 reads TGCAGCGTAGAACCTGTGGGGGCAAGCTATGGCTACACCTTC.

The rearrangement links TRBV5-4 to TRBJ2-2, with TRBD1 matching over 8 bases. The junction had 3 bases not matched to a gene; V was cut back by 0 bases and J by 5 bases. The CDR3 has 15 amino acids. Germline-derived CDR1 and CDR2 are SGHNT and YYREEE (reference sequence). CDR3 in amino acids: CASSLDRGRTGELFF. The CDR3 bases are TGTGCCAGCAGCTTGGACAGGGGGAGAACCGGGGAGCTGTTTTTT.

This clone was observed a single time. J is TRBJ2-7 and V is TRBV24-1; maybe TRBD1 (5 bases). The CDR3 runs to 14 residues. The germline gives CDR1 KGHDR, CDR2 SFDVKD. Trimming took off 0 bases at V and 0 bases at J, with 5 bases between the two ends. CDR3 sequence (DNA): TGTGCCACCAGTGATTTGGACAGCTCCTACGAGCAGTACTTC. It encodes CATSDLDSSYEQYF.

The table lists this clone with a few counts. The J gene is TRBJ2-7, the V gene TRBV19; 11 bases fit TRBD1. J was trimmed by 4 bases and V by 2 bases; bases with no gene match: 7. Germline CDR1 is LNHDA and CDR2 is SQIVND (reference sequence). The CDR3 has 16 amino acids. The CDR3, as DNA: TGTGCCAGTAGTATACGATCCGGACAGGGGGCGTACGAGCAGTACTTC. Residues: CASSIRSGQGAYEQYF.